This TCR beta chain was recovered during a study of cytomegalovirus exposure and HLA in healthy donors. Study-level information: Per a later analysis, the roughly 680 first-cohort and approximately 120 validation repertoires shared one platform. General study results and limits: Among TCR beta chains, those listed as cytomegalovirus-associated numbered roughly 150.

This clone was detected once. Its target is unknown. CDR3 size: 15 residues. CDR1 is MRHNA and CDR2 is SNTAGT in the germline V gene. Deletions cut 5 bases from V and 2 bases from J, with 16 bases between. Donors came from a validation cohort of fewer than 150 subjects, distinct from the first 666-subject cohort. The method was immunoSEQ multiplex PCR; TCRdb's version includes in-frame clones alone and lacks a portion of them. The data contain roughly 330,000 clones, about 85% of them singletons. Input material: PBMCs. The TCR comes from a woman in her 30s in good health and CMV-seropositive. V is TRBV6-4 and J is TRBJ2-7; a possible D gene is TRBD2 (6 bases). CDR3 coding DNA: TGTGCCAGCAGTTACTGGAGGGGTACAGCCTACGAGCAGTACTTC. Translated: CASSYWRGTAYEQYF.